The clone carrying this T cell receptor beta chain has only a few counts. One entry per CDR3 protein, called by TCRdb with MiXCR from the 5' RACE reads. The repertoire includes a few hundred thousand distinct CDR3 sequences, 6.5% to 9.5% of them detected once, and less than 4% sits in the top ten. This sample is drawn from a study of identical twins. This CDR3 is built from 16 residues. Germline CDR1 reads SGDLS; CDR2 reads YYNGEE. V was clipped by 7 bases and J by 4 bases; unmatched bases: 16. Another study also made use of these data, one on yellow fever vaccine responses in identical twins.

The V gene is TRBV9, the J gene TRBJ2-5; 7 nucleotides align to TRBD2. Input material: CD8+ T cells sorted from blood. This TCR was sampled from a young woman in good health. The CDR3 here is CASAPFAGGSAETQYF. The CDR3 DNA is TGTGCCAGCGCCCCTTTTGCCGGCGGGAGTGCAGAGACCCAGTACTTC.